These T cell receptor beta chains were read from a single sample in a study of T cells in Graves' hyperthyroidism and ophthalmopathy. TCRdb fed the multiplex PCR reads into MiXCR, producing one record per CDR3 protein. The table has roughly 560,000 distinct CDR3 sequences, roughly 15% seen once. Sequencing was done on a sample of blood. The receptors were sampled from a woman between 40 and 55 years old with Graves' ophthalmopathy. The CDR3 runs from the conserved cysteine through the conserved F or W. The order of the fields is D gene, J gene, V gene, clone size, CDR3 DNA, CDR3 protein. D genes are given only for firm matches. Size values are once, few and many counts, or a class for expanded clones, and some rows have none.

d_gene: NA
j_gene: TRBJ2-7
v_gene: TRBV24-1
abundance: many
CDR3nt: TGTGCCACCAGTGATTCCGGTTCAACCTACGAGCAGTACTTC
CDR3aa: CATSDSGSTYEQYF

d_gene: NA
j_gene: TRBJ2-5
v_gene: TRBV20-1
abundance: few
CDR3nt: TGCAGTGCTAGTATGCCAGCGGACCTCCAAGAGACCCAGTACTTC
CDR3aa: CSASMPADLQETQYF

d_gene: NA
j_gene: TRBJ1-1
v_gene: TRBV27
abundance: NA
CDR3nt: TGTGCCAGCAGTTACCCTTGGGGACAATTGAACACTGAAGCTTTCTTT
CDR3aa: CASSYPWGQLNTEAFF

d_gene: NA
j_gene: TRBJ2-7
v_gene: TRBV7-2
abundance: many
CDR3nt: TGTGCCAGCAGCTTGCGGCCGGACAGCTACGAGCAGTACTTC
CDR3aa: CASSLRPDSYEQYF

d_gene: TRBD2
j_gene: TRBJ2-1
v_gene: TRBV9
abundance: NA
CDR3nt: TGTGCCAGCAGTACAACATTTGAATGGACTAGCGGAAACAATGAGCAGTTCTTC
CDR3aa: CASSTTFEWTSGNNEQFF

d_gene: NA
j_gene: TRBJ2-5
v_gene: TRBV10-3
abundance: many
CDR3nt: TGTGCCATCGCCCCAGTTGGGGCGGAGGAGACCCAGTACTTC
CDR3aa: CAIAPVGAEETQYF

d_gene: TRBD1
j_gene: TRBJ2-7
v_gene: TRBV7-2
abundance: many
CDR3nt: TGTGCCAGCAGCCCTACGAGACAGGGGTTTTACGAGCAGTACTTC
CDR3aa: CASSPTRQGFYEQYF

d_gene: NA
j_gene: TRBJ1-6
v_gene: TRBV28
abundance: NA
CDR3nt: TGTGCCAGCGGCGGAATGATCTATAATTCACCCCTCCACTTT
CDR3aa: CASGGMIYNSPLHF

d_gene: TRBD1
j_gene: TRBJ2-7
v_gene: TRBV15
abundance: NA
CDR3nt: TGTGCCACCAGCAGAGCCACCGGGACAGGATACGAGCAGTACTTC
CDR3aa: CATSRATGTGYEQYF

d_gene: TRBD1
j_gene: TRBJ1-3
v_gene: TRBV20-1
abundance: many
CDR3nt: TGCAGTGCTCTTCTTGGACAGGGTGGAAACACCATATATTTT
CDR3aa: CSALLGQGGNTIYF

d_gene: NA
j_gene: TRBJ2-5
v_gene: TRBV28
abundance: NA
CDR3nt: TGTGCCAGCAGTCCCCCTGAGGGACGAGAGACCCAGTACTTC
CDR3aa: CASSPPEGRETQYF

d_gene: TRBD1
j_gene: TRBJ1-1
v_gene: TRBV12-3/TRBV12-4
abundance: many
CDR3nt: TGTGCCAGCAGTTTTGGGGGACAGGGGTCCATGAACACTGAAGCTTTCTTT
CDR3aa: CASSFGGQGSMNTEAFF

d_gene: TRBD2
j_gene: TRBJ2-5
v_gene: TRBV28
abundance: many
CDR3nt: TGTGCCAGCAGTTTTTCGCGGGGGGGAGTAAGAGGGTCCCAGTACTTC
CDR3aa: CASSFSRGGVRGSQYF

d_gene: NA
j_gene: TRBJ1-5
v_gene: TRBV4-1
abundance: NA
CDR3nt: TGCGCCAGCAGCCACAAAGCCTTACAGGAGGGGCAGCCCCAGCATTTT
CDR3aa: CASSHKALQEGQPQHF

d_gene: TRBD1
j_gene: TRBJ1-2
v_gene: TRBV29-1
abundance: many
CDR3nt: TGCAGCGCGGGACAGGGGGCCGACTATGGCTACACCTTC
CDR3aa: CSAGQGADYGYTF

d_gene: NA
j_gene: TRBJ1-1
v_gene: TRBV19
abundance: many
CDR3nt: TGTGCCAGTAGTAAGAATCTGAACACTGAAGCTTTCTTT
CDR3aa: CASSKNLNTEAFF

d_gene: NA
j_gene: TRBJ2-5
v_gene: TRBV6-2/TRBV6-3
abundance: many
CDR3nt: TGTGCCAGCAGTTGGCTCTCGGGGCATCAGACCCAGTACTTC
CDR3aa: CASSWLSGHQTQYF

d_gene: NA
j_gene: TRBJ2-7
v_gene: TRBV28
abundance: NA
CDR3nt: TGTGCCAGCAGTTTTTCCAGAGACCCCTACGAGCAGTACTTC
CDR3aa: CASSFSRDPYEQYF

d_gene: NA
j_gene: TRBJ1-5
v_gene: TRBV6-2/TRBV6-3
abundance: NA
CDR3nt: TGTGCCAGCAGTGGTGTACAGAGAAGCAATCAGCCCCAGCATTTT
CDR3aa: CASSGVQRSNQPQHF

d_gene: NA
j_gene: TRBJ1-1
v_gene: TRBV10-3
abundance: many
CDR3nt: TGTGCCATCAGGGAGGGCCGGACAGTGAACACTGAAGCTTTCTTT
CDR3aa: CAIREGRTVNTEAFF

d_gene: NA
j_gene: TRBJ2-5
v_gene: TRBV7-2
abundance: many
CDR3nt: TGTGCCAGCAGCTTTGGGGTGGGGCCGCAAGAGACCCAGTACTTC
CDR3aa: CASSFGVGPQETQYF

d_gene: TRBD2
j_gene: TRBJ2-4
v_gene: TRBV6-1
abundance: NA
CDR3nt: TGTGCCAGCAGCCAAGGTTACTTAGCGGGAGGTCTAGCCAAAAACATTCAGTACTTC
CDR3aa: CASSQGYLAGGLAKNIQYF

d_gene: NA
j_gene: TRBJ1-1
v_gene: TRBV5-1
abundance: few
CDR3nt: TGCACCAGCTTTCTGCAACCCAGTGGGGACACTGAAGCTTTCTTT
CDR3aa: CTSFLQPSGDTEAFF